Following are 6 T cell receptor beta chains from one sample sequenced in a study of shared clonotypes between healthy human individuals. Data came from immunoSEQ multiplex PCR; TCRdb stores just in-frame clones and leaves some out. The top ten clones hold under 2% of a sample with roughly 760,000 clones, around two thirds of them seen once. The sequencing input was memory CD4+ T cells sorted from blood. The subset denotes: CD45RA-negative fraction. The receptors originated from a woman aged 25 to 39 in good health.

The chain couples TRBV4-1 to TRBJ2-1, with a weak D call TRBD2 (6 bases). The V gene lost 2 bases and the J gene lost 5 bases, with 16 bases spanning the gap. In germline, CDR1 is MGHRA, CDR2 YSYEKL. This CDR3 is 16 amino acids long. The CDR3 protein is CASSQKGRYEDNEQFF. CDR3 coding DNA: TGCGCCAGCAGCCAAAAAGGGAGGTATGAAGACAATGAGCAGTTCTTC.

The chain carries TRBV7-2 and TRBJ2-7; D gene ambiguous. The CDR3 covers 14 residues. Germline CDR1 reads SGHTA; CDR2 reads FQGNSA. The ends were cut back, 4 bases at V and 0 bases at J, with 10 bases in the middle. In DNA form, the CDR3 reads TGTGCCAGCAGCTCGTACTTACGCTCCTACGAGCAGTACTTC. This gives the protein CASSSYLRSYEQYF.

The chain links TRBV20-1 to TRBJ2-3; no firm D call. Germline values: CDR1 DFQATT, CDR2 SNEGSKA (reference sequence). This CDR3 region has 11 residues. V lost 6 bases and J lost 5, with 9 bases in between. The CDR3 bases are TGCAGTGCCCGATGGGGAGATACGCAGTATTTT. It translates to CSARWGDTQYF.

The chain combines TRBV6-9 with TRBJ1-3, with D hard to call. The germline gives CDR1 MNHGY, CDR2 SVAAGI. The CDR3 loop spans 16 amino acids. Trimming left V 10 bases short and J 0 bases short, with 19 bases between. CDR3 sequence: CATQHPTGISGNTIYF. DNA for the CDR3: TGTGCCACCCAACACCCGACGGGGATCTCTGGAAACACCATATATTTT.

V gene TRBV28 combines with J gene TRBJ2-5, with D hard to call. The V end was cut by 7 bases, the J end by 1 base, with 7 bases between. The V gene's germline CDR1 is MDHEN and CDR2 SYDVKM. The CDR3 length is 12 residues. The CDR3 sequence is CASKPGQETQYF. For the CDR3, the DNA is TGTGCCAGCAAGCCCGGCCAAGAGACCCAGTACTTC.

In its sample, this clone was seen a few times. The gene calls are TRBV19 and TRBJ1-2; tentatively, D is TRBD1 (5 bases). Germline assignment: CDR1 LNHDA and CDR2 SQIVND (reference sequence). CDR3 length: 12 amino acids. Trimming removed 7 bases from V and 4 bases from J, with 10 bases in between. The CDR3 here is CASTQESYGYTF. The CDR3 DNA reads TGTGCCAGTACACAGGAGAGCTATGGCTACACCTTC. Using reference TRBV19 and TRBJ1-2 for the parts outside the CDR3, the full variable domain is DGGITQSPKYLFRKEGQNVTLSCEQNLNHDAMYWYRQDPGQGLRLIYYSQIVNDFQKGDIAEGYSVSREKKESFPLTVTSAQKNPTAFYLCASTQESYGYTFGSGTRLTVV.